This T cell receptor (beta chain) emerged from a study of cytomegalovirus exposure and HLA in healthy donors. It was with 60 Vbeta and 13 Jbeta primers that the PCR ran. Measured with immunoSEQ multiplex PCR; TCRdb has only the in-frame clones, and not every one. The profile covers 210,000 or so clones, with approximately 80% appearing a single time and about 1.4% taken by the ten largest. Deletions cut 2 bases from V and 5 bases from J, with 6 bases between. The CDR3 has 12 residues. Germline lookup yields CDR1 MNHNY and CDR2 SVGAGI (reference sequence). Study outcomes and limitations: In a later analysis, HLA-associated TCR beta chains were more clonally expanded than equally common others.

The sample holds one count of this clone. Its target is not known. Sequenced material: PBMCs. The clonotype was recovered from a girl aged 5 to 17 in good health and CMV-seronegative. This rearrangement joins TRBV6-6 to TRBJ2-5; maybe TRBD2 (6 bases). CDR3 amino acids: CASSYGGETQYF. Written as DNA, the CDR3 is TGTGCCAGCAGTTACGGGGGGGAGACCCAGTACTTC.